A single T cell receptor (beta chain) is shown here with its context. Antigen: not known. This sample is drawn from a study of cytomegalovirus exposure and HLA in healthy donors. Study-level points and caveats: The CMV antigen specificity of a few CMV-associated chains was confirmed through in vitro analysis.

The length of the CDR3 is 15 residues. Trimming took 5 bases from V and 6 from J; bases not matched to a gene: 9. CDR1 is MNHEY and CDR2 is SVGAGI in the germline V gene. PCR was performed using 60 Vbeta and 13 Jbeta primers. Profiled with immunoSEQ multiplex PCR; TCRdb holds only in-frame clones, not every one. The data show approximately 140,000 clones, 82% seen once. The clonotype was recovered from a male donor in good health and CMV-seronegative. The chain couples TRBV6-5 to TRBJ2-2; 7 bases line up with TRBD1. Sequenced sample: PBMCs. CDR3 coding DNA: TGTGCCAGCAGTACCTTACAGGGGATTCCCGGGGAGCTGTTTTTT. Protein: CASSTLQGIPGELFF.